This TCR beta chain was profiled in a study of CD8+ T cells in alopecia areata. Overall study findings and caveats: Greater clonality was observed in lesional scalp samples, especially alopecia totalis/universalis, versus normal scalp.

In its sample, this clone was seen once. Its matching antigen is unknown. Indicated treatment: oral pan-JAK inhibitor, 5-10 mg twice daily. Extraction of RNA preceded its reverse transcription into cDNA, which served as the sequencing template. Method: immunoSEQ multiplex PCR; TCRdb's copy keeps in-frame clones and lacks some. The data contain 200,000 to 250,000 clones, more than 45% of them singletons. The CDR3 extends over 15 amino acids. Trimming cost V 0 bases and J 1 base, with 6 bases left between them. Germline-derived CDR1 and CDR2 are LGHNA and YSLEER. V gene TRBV4-3 combines with J gene TRBJ2-2; D uncertain. The TCR was taken from a human donor with alopecia areata. The source material was CD4+ T cells sorted from blood, sampled at week 4, from a patient treated with tofacitinib. This CDR3 reads CASSQDKGNTGELFF. The CDR3 nucleotides read TGCGCCAGCAGCCAAGACAAGGGGAACACCGGGGAGCTGTTTTTT.